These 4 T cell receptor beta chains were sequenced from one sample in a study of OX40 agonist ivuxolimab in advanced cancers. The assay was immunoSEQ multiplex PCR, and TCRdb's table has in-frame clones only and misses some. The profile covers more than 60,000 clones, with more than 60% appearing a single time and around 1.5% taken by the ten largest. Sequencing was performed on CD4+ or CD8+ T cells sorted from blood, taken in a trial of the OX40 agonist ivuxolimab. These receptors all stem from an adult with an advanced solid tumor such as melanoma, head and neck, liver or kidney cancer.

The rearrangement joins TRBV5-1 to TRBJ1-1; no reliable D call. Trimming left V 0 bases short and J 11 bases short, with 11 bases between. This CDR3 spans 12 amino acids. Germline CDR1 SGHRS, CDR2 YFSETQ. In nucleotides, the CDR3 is TGCGCCAGCAGCTTGGCCGTCCGGTCCGCTTTCTTT. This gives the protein CASSLAVRSAFF.

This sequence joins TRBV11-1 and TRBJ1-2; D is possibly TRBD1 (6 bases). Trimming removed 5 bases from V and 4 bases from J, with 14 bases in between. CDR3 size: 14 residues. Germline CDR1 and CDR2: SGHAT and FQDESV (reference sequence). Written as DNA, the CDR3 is TGTGCCAGCAGCCCCGGGACAAACCGCTATGGCTACACCTTC. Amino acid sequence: CASSPGTNRYGYTF. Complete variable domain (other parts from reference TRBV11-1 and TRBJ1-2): EAEVAQSPRYKITEKSQAVAFWCDPISGHATLYWYRQILGQGPELLVQFQDESVVDDSQLPKDRFSAERLKGVDSTLKIQPAELGDSAMYLCASSPGTNRYGYTFGSGTRLTVV.

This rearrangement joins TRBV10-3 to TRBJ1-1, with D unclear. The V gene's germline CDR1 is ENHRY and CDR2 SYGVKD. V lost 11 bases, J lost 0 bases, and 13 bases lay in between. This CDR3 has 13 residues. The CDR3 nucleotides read TGTGCCGGGTCGAGGGCGTTGAACACTGAAGCTTTCTTT. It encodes CAGSRALNTEAFF.

The CDR3 DNA follows: TGTGCCAGTCACCTCCTAGAGGGCAGCTCCTATGGCTACACCTTC. This codes for CASHLLEGSSYGYTF. This chain joins TRBV19 and TRBJ1-2; D unclear. Looked up from germline, CDR1 is LNHDA and CDR2 is SQIVND (reference sequence). This CDR3 has 15 amino acids. Trimming removed 8 bases from V and 4 bases from J, with 20 bases in between.